This T cell receptor beta chain was recovered during a study of blood T cells in healthy people across ages (dated by TCRdb to the mid-2010s). Some background on the complete study: In model experiments, template switching captured roughly one uniquely barcoded TCR beta cDNA molecule for every two T cells. Using deep sequencing normalized with unique cDNA molecular identifiers, the study measured how TCR beta repertoire diversity changes with age. To avoid experimental bias, donors of different ages were spread randomly across the sequencing lanes. The study analyzed two additional independent replicas of 1 million unique cDNA reads from the same blood draw for two donors, one aged 18 to 29 and one aged 80 or older. The donors were divided into four age groups: young (average 16 years), middle-aged (approximately 39), aged (about 60) and long-lived (around 87).

The library was prepared using 5' RACE. TCRdb lists the instrument as Illumina HiSeq 2500. A second PCR of about 7 to 12 cycles was run with a J-beta primer mix and a sample-barcoded 5' primer. A template-switch 5' adaptor carrying 12 random nucleotides introduced a unique molecular identifier onto each TCR beta cDNA molecule. At least 2.5 million CDR3-containing paired-end reads were obtained from each sample. First-strand cDNA was synthesized from all RNA with the Mint cDNA synthesis kit, primed by a TRBC-specific oligonucleotide. Following uracil-DNA glycosylase treatment, all cDNA underwent a first 18-cycle PCR with the universal primers M1SS and BC2_uni_R. Turning to the authors' computational methods: For normalization, 1 million high-quality reads were randomly selected from each sample, with every read carrying a distinct molecular identifier. Reads with shared molecular identifiers were discarded instead of being binned into consensus sequences. MiTCR, set to a Q25 quality threshold and the strictest error-elimination algorithm, was used for CDR3 identification, clonotype clustering and error correction. A nonparametric unseen species model using Euler transformation provided a lower-bound estimate of total TCR beta diversity. TCRdb trimmed the raw reads at Q25, called clones with MiXCR and kept productive beta chains. All rows with the same CDR3 protein become a single entry with the most common DNA and genes. It is TCRdb's table, rather than the study itself, that gives the V and J calls and clone size. This sample comprises 1.5 million or so distinct CDR3 sequences, 35% to 45% of them detected only once. About 4.1% of the sample goes to the ten largest clones.

The paper's findings and limits, for the study overall: Conclusive comparison of naive and antigen-experienced compartments was prevented by the profiling of bulk unsorted PBMCs. Because the CMV infection status of the donors was unknown, age-related changes in expanded clonotypes may potentially have been confounded. Total diversity estimates from one million sequenced T cells were considered lower bounds and underestimates. There was a strong correlation between observed TCR beta diversity and the percentage of naive T cells measured by flow cytometry. Observed TCR beta diversity per million T cells fell roughly linearly with age, and a significant reduction was already apparent by age about 43. Compared with the aged group, the long-lived group had more naive CD4+ T cells, fewer expanded clones and increased TCR diversity, suggesting age selection.

This clonotype was seen only a few times. Its antigen is still unknown. Qualities for individual bases were not recorded, and no much larger clone is one base off. The donors were roughly 39 Caucasian individuals from Russia, aged 6 to 90 years, who were systemically healthy. Approximately 10 milliliters of peripheral blood were collected from each donor into EDTA-treated Vacutainer tubes. Ficoll-Paque density-gradient centrifugation was used to isolate PBMCs, with at least 7 million per sample. Total RNA was extracted from PBMCs with Trizol reagent, with at least 5.5 micrograms obtained per sample. For every donor, flow cytometry on a PBMC aliquot measured the percentage of naive CD45RAhigh/CD27high T cells. This TCR was recovered from a woman between 18 and 29 years old in good health. What was sequenced was blood.

The DNA reads as follows: TGTGCCAGCAGCCGGGACAGCGGCCTCTATGGCTACACCTTC. Protein translation: CASSRDSGLYGYTF. The chain is assembled from TRBV2 and TRBJ1-2, and 7 junction bases match TRBD1. The V end gives up 6 bases and the J end 4 bases, leaving 8 bases in the junction not matched to a gene. Reading from cysteine to phenylalanine, the CDR3 counts 14 amino acids. Only the CDR3 region is kept as DNA, spanning 42 bases read in frame from base 1. According to the germline V gene, CDR1 reads SNHLY and CDR2 reads FYNNEI.